One and the same sample provided the 10 T cell receptor beta chains below, sequenced in a study of blood T cell repertoires in COVID-19. Only in-frame clones appear in the TCRdb table, and some are missing; sequencing was by immunoSEQ multiplex PCR. Seen here are some 250,000 clones, roughly 83% observed once, and the top ten hold 9% to 15%. Material: peripheral blood. The origin of the receptors is a man older than 75 with acute or convalescent COVID-19.

The rearrangement links TRBV5-1 to TRBJ1-4; 10 bases map to TRBD1. This CDR3 has 16 residues. V lost 2 bases and J lost 4; bases outside the gene matches: 5. The V gene's germline CDR1 is SGHRS and CDR2 YFSETQ. DNA of the CDR3: TGCGCCAGCAGCTTCGTCGGGACAGGGGATAATGAAAAACTGTTTTTT. This gives the protein CASSFVGTGDNEKLFF. Complete variable domain (other parts from reference TRBV5-1 and TRBJ1-4): KAGVTQTPRYLIKTRGQQVTLSCSPISGHRSVSWYQQTPGQGLQFLFEYFSETQRNKGNFPGRFSGRQFSNSRSEMNVSTLELGDSALYLCASSFVGTGDNEKLFFGSGTQLSVL.

This chain joins TRBV7-3 and TRBJ1-2; maybe TRBD1 (6 bases). The CDR3 is 15 amino acids. V shed 5 bases and J shed 4 bases, with 17 bases lying between them. Per germline, CDR1 SGHTA and CDR2 FQGTGA. CDR3 loop: CASSPGDGYGYGYTF. The DNA of the CDR3 is TGTGCCAGCAGCCCAGGGGACGGGTATGGCTATGGCTACACCTTC.

The gene calls are TRBV5-1 and TRBJ1-5; D remains ambiguous. The CDR3 covers 15 residues. Germline V gene data show CDR1 as SGHRS and CDR2 as YFSETQ. The V end was cut by 0 bases, the J end by 4 bases, with 11 bases between. Here the CDR3 DNA reads TGCGCCAGCAGCTTGGGAGGAATTCGGAATCAGCCCCAGCATTTT. Residues: CASSLGGIRNQPQHF.

V and J are TRBV6-5 and TRBJ2-7, with D possibly being TRBD1 (7 bases). The length of the CDR3 is 15 residues. The germline V gene encodes CDR1 MNHEY and CDR2 SVGAGI. Between the trimmed V and J ends, which lost 0 bases and 3 bases, there was a span of 12 bases. The chain's CDR3 is CASSYSEGANYEQYF. CDR3 in DNA: TGTGCCAGCAGTTACTCGGAGGGGGCAAACTACGAGCAGTACTTC.

V usage is TRBV13 and J usage is TRBJ2-1; D call uncertain. The CDR3 sequence is 12 residues long. Germline V gives CDR1 PRHDT, CDR2 FYEKMQ (reference sequence). The V gene lost 5 bases and the J gene lost 10 bases, with 12 bases spanning the gap. In nucleotides, the CDR3 is TGTGCCAGCAGCGAGAGACCAGGAGAGCAGTTCTTC. It codes for CASSERPGEQFF.

The CDR3 loop is CASSIVGVNTDTQYF. The CDR3 region has the DNA TGTGCCAGTAGTATAGTTGGAGTAAACACAGATACGCAGTATTTT. The V call is TRBV19, the J call TRBJ2-3; D remains ambiguous. Germline CDR1 and CDR2: LNHDA and SQIVND (reference sequence). V was clipped by 1 base and J by 2 bases, with 10 bases between them. This CDR3 has 15 amino acids. The whole variable domain, filled in from reference TRBV19 and TRBJ2-3, reads DGGITQSPKYLFRKEGQNVTLSCEQNLNHDAMYWYRQDPGQGLRLIYYSQIVNDFQKGDIAEGYSVSREKKESFPLTVTSAQKNPTAFYLCASSIVGVNTDTQYFGPGTRLTVL.

The V gene is TRBV10-3, the J gene TRBJ2-1, with a possible D match to TRBD1 (6 bases). The CDR3 totals 14 residues. Trimming stripped 2 bases from V and 7 bases from J, with 12 bases between. Germline V CDR1 and CDR2: ENHRY, SYGVKD. The CDR3 DNA reads as TGTGCCATCAGTGAGCCTTACAGGGCAAATGAGCAGTTCTTC. Protein sequence: CAISEPYRANEQFF.

With regard to this clone: This specimen includes other DNA sequences encoding the same CDR3. The genes are TRBV5-1 and TRBJ1-5, with unresolved D. The length of the CDR3 is 13 residues. Deletions cut 4 bases from V and 4 bases from J, with 9 bases between. In germline, CDR1 is SGHRS, CDR2 YFSETQ. The CDR3, as DNA: TGCGCCAGCAGCCTGGACGGGAATCAGCCCCAGCATTTT. Encoded protein: CASSLDGNQPQHF.

This clone appeared a few times. This chain connects TRBV5-1 to TRBJ1-1, with 10 bases lining up with TRBD1. The ends lost 0 bases at V and 7 bases at J; junction bases unmatched: 6. In germline, CDR1 is SGHRS, CDR2 YFSETQ. The CDR3 contains 15 residues. The CDR3 spells CASSLEGQGVLEAFF. CDR3 sequence (DNA): TGCGCCAGCAGCTTGGAAGGACAGGGGGTCCTTGAAGCTTTCTTT.

The chain joins TRBV29-1 to TRBJ1-2; 7 nucleotides line up with TRBD1. In germline, CDR1 is SQVTM, CDR2 ANQGSEA. The CDR3 is 12 amino acids. The V and J ends lost 6 bases and 7 bases, in that order; junction bases with no gene match: 8. Here the CDR3 reads CSVLEGQSGYTF. The CDR3 nucleotides read TGCAGCGTCCTGGAGGGACAGTCTGGCTACACCTTC.